Listed below are T cell receptor beta chains from one sample, sequenced in a study of OX40 agonist ivuxolimab in advanced cancers. Measured with immunoSEQ multiplex PCR; TCRdb has only the in-frame clones, and not every one. Of some 76,000 clones in the sample, approximately 80% were seen once. This material consisted of CD4+ or CD8+ T cells sorted from blood, taken in a trial of the OX40 agonist ivuxolimab. These receptors all come from an adult with an advanced solid tumor such as melanoma, head and neck, liver or kidney cancer. Both conserved end residues are part of each CDR3. Each record gives: V gene, clone size, J gene, D gene, CDR3 length, CDR3 protein, CDR3 DNA. A D gene is named only where the DNA matches it firmly. Part of the rows lack a size; the others show once, few, many or a class for expanded clones.

v_gene: TRBV7-7; abundance: NA; j_gene: TRBJ2-3; d_gene: NA; len: 14; CDR3aa: CASSLGSSTDTQYF; CDR3nt: TGTGCCAGCAGCTTAGGTAGCAGCACAGATACGCAGTATTTT
v_gene: TRBV4-1; abundance: once; j_gene: TRBJ1-1; d_gene: TRBD1; len: 15; CDR3aa: CASSQVDRGNTEAFF; CDR3nt: TGCGCCAGCAGCCAAGTGGACAGGGGGAACACTGAAGCTTTCTTT
v_gene: TRBV7-2; abundance: once; j_gene: TRBJ1-4; d_gene: NA; len: 14; CDR3aa: CASSPVGSNEKLFF; CDR3nt: TGTGCCAGCAGCCCCGTGGGGTCTAATGAAAAACTGTTTTTT
v_gene: TRBV12-2; abundance: NA; j_gene: TRBJ1-2; d_gene: NA; len: 10; CDR3aa: CGRGPCGYTF; CDR3nt: TGTGGGCGTGGTCCATGCGGCTACACCTTC
v_gene: TRBV11-2; abundance: NA; j_gene: TRBJ1-1; d_gene: NA; len: 12; CDR3aa: CASSLQDTEAFF; CDR3nt: TGTGCCAGCAGCCTACAGGATACTGAAGCTTTCTTT
v_gene: TRBV5-1; abundance: NA; j_gene: TRBJ2-7; d_gene: NA; len: 12; CDR3aa: CASSSDRSEQYF; CDR3nt: TGCGCCAGCAGCTCGGACAGATCCGAGCAGTACTTC
v_gene: TRBV28; abundance: once; j_gene: TRBJ1-4; d_gene: TRBD1; len: 15; CDR3aa: CASSSDRGSREKLFF; CDR3nt: TGTGCCAGCAGTTCGGACAGGGGAAGTAGGGAAAAACTGTTTTTT
v_gene: TRBV7-2; abundance: NA; j_gene: TRBJ1-2; d_gene: TRBD1; len: 13; CDR3aa: CASSPQGGGGYTF; CDR3nt: TGTGCCAGCAGCCCACAGGGGGGGGGTGGCTACACCTTC
v_gene: TRBV19; abundance: NA; j_gene: TRBJ2-1; d_gene: NA; len: 15; CDR3aa: CASSPRGRAVNEQFF; CDR3nt: TGTGCCAGTAGTCCCAGGGGCAGGGCTGTCAATGAGCAGTTCTTC
v_gene: TRBV6-6; abundance: NA; j_gene: TRBJ1-2; d_gene: NA; len: 13; CDR3aa: CASTPGGRYGYTF; CDR3nt: TGTGCCAGCACCCCGGGGGGTCGGTATGGCTACACCTTC
v_gene: TRBV25-1; abundance: NA; j_gene: TRBJ2-1; d_gene: TRBD2; len: 17; CDR3aa: CASSEFGGTSGSNEQFF; CDR3nt: TGTGCCAGCAGTGAGTTCGGCGGGACTAGCGGGAGTAATGAGCAGTTCTTC
v_gene: TRBV5-4; abundance: NA; j_gene: TRBJ2-1; d_gene: TRBD1; len: 15; CDR3aa: CASSSGTGGYNEQFF; CDR3nt: TGTGCCAGCAGCTCCGGGACAGGGGGCTACAATGAGCAGTTCTTC
v_gene: TRBV5-1; abundance: NA; j_gene: TRBJ1-2; d_gene: NA; len: 12; CDR3aa: CASSLDNYGYTF; CDR3nt: TGCGCCAGCAGTCTCGACAACTATGGCTACACCTTC
v_gene: TRBV7-2; abundance: few; j_gene: TRBJ2-1; d_gene: TRBD2; len: 17; CDR3aa: CASSLAGGTSDYNEQFF; CDR3nt: TGTGCCAGCAGCTTAGCCGGCGGGACTAGCGATTACAATGAGCAGTTCTTC
v_gene: TRBV5-5; abundance: NA; j_gene: TRBJ1-5; d_gene: NA; len: 14; CDR3aa: CASSLLYSNQPQHF; CDR3nt: TGTGCCAGCAGCTTGCTTTATAGCAATCAGCCCCAGCATTTT
v_gene: TRBV2; abundance: once; j_gene: TRBJ1-4; d_gene: NA; len: 15; CDR3aa: CASSLDREINEKLFF; CDR3nt: TGTGCCAGCAGCCTAGACCGCGAGATTAATGAAAAACTGTTTTTT
v_gene: TRBV7-9; abundance: NA; j_gene: TRBJ1-4; d_gene: TRBD1; len: 16; CDR3aa: CASSVGTGGDIEKLFF; CDR3nt: TGTGCCAGCAGCGTGGGGACAGGGGGCGATATTGAAAAACTGTTTTTT
v_gene: TRBV7-6; abundance: NA; j_gene: TRBJ2-7; d_gene: NA; len: 13; CDR3aa: CASSSGETYEQYF; CDR3nt: TGTGCCAGCAGCTCAGGTGAGACCTACGAGCAGTACTTC
v_gene: TRBV6-5; abundance: once; j_gene: TRBJ2-5; d_gene: TRBD2; len: 16; CDR3aa: CASSYSGLALQETQYF; CDR3nt: TGTGCCAGCAGTTATTCGGGACTAGCGTTGCAAGAGACCCAGTACTTC
v_gene: TRBV9; abundance: NA; j_gene: TRBJ2-4; d_gene: NA; len: 14; CDR3aa: CASSVTQGRDIQYF; CDR3nt: TGTGCCAGCAGCGTAACGCAGGGCAGGGACATTCAGTACTTC
v_gene: TRBV29-1; abundance: NA; j_gene: TRBJ2-5; d_gene: NA; len: 13; CDR3aa: CSVLWGRGETQYF; CDR3nt: TGCAGCGTTTTATGGGGGCGCGGAGAGACCCAGTACTTC
v_gene: TRBV11-2; abundance: NA; j_gene: TRBJ1-4; d_gene: TRBD1; len: 15; CDR3aa: CASSPQGVGNEKLFF; CDR3nt: TGTGCCAGCAGCCCGCAGGGGGTGGGTAATGAAAAACTGTTTTTT
v_gene: TRBV7-6; abundance: NA; j_gene: TRBJ2-5; d_gene: NA; len: 14; CDR3aa: CASSLSQRGETQYF; CDR3nt: TGTGCCAGCAGCTTATCCCAGAGAGGGGAGACCCAGTACTTC
v_gene: TRBV19; abundance: medium-sized; j_gene: TRBJ1-4; d_gene: NA; len: 15; CDR3aa: CASSPIGQRGEKLFF; CDR3nt: TGTGCCAGTAGCCCAATCGGACAGAGGGGGGAAAAACTGTTTTTT
v_gene: TRBV19; abundance: NA; j_gene: TRBJ2-1; d_gene: TRBD2; len: 15; CDR3aa: CASSILAGTNNEQFF; CDR3nt: TGTGCCAGTAGTATCCTAGCGGGAACTAACAATGAGCAGTTCTTC
v_gene: TRBV9; abundance: NA; j_gene: TRBJ2-1; d_gene: NA; len: 15; CDR3aa: CASSVTGTSYNEQFF; CDR3nt: TGTGCCAGCAGCGTTACCGGGACTTCCTACAATGAGCAGTTCTTC
v_gene: TRBV10-3; abundance: NA; j_gene: TRBJ2-3; d_gene: NA; len: 14; CDR3aa: CAISDVSRGDTQYF; CDR3nt: TGTGCCATCAGTGATGTGAGTCGGGGAGATACGCAGTATTTT